Each of the 31 T cell receptor beta chains below was sequenced from the same sample in a study of identical twins. TCRdb re-called the 5' RACE reads with MiXCR, one entry per CDR3 protein. The table shows hundreds of thousands of distinct CDR3 sequences, with about 7.5% occurring only once. This sample was shared with a second study, whose subject was yellow fever vaccine responses in identical twins.

The material sequenced was memory (CD45RO+) T cells sorted from blood. The receptors shown here come from a woman aged 18 to 35 in good health.

Many counts were recorded for this clonotype. V usage is TRBV6-4 and J usage is TRBJ2-5; TRBD2 matches 9 bases. CDR1 is MRHNA and CDR2 is SNTAGT in the germline V gene. This CDR3 has 16 amino acids. The V segment lost 4 bases and the J segment 1 base; nucleotides outside the gene matches: 7. The CDR3 nucleotides are TGTGCCAGCAGTGCCGAAGCGACTAGCGGCCAAGAGACCCAGTACTTC. It specifies CASSAEATSGQETQYF.

The chain carries TRBV18 and TRBJ1-4; 7 nucleotides agree with TRBD1. The CDR3 totals 13 residues. Trimming removed 3 bases from V and 8 bases from J; junction bases left unmatched: 3. CDR1 is KGHSH and CDR2 is LQKENI in the germline V gene. The CDR3 DNA reads as TGTGCCAGCTCACCTACGACAGGGGAAAAACTGTTTTTT. It specifies CASSPTTGEKLFF.

This clonotype occurred many times. The chain recombines TRBV5-1 with TRBJ1-5, with 9 nucleotides matching TRBD1. The CDR3 covers 15 residues. Germline CDR1 SGHRS, CDR2 YFSETQ. V lost 0 bases to trimming and J lost 4 bases; unmatched junction nucleotides: 2. CDR3 protein: CASSLAGTGNQPQHF. The CDR3 DNA reads TGCGCCAGCAGCTTGGCGGGGACAGGGAATCAGCCCCAGCATTTT.

A few counts support this clonotype. V gene TRBV12-3 or TRBV12-4 combines with J gene TRBJ2-2, with D unresolved. The CDR3 has 15 amino acids. The germline V and J ends were trimmed by 7 bases and 3 bases, with 15 bases remaining between them. CDR3 sequence reads: CASTFGTRDTGELFF. The CDR3 DNA reads TGTGCCAGCACCTTCGGAACCCGGGACACCGGGGAGCTGTTTTTT.

The chain combines TRBV3-1 with TRBJ2-4; D uncertain. CDR1 and CDR2 from the germline V gene are LGHDT and YNNKEL (reference sequence). V lost 0 bases and J 0 bases, leaving 6 bases between the germline ends. The CDR3 length is 15 residues. DNA for the CDR3: TGTGCCAGCAGCCAAGATCTGGTAGCCAAAAACATTCAGTACTTC. Translating it yields CASSQDLVAKNIQYF.

In this sample, this clonotype turned up many times. CDR3: CASKAPLAYEQYF. In DNA form, the CDR3 reads TGTGCCAGCAAAGCACCGCTAGCCTACGAGCAGTACTTC. V and J are TRBV6-6 and TRBJ2-7; D is unresolved. This CDR3 comprises 13 residues. The V gene's germline CDR1 is MNHNY and CDR2 SVGAGI (reference sequence). The V gene lost 7 bases and the J gene lost 2 bases, with 12 bases spanning the gap.

This clonotype was seen at least ten times. This chain links TRBV20-1 with TRBJ1-1, with unresolved D. Germline V CDR1 and CDR2: DFQATT, SNEGSKA (reference sequence). This CDR3 has 17 residues. Trimming stripped 0 bases from V and 1 base from J, with 18 bases between. The CDR3 sequence is CSAREKTPHRRNTEAFF. Here the CDR3 DNA reads TGCAGTGCTAGAGAAAAGACACCCCATAGGAGGAACACTGAAGCTTTCTTT.

This clonotype was detected only a few times. The J gene is TRBJ1-5, the V gene TRBV20-1; TRBD1 might be the D (5 bases). The V and J ends lost 1 base and 3 bases respectively, with 13 bases between them. The length of the CDR3 is 15 residues. In germline, CDR1 is DFQATT, CDR2 SNEGSKA (reference sequence). The CDR3 sequence is CSARGQLYTNQPQHF. In nucleotides, the CDR3 is TGCAGTGCTAGAGGACAGCTCTATACCAATCAGCCCCAGCATTTT.

This clonotype was detected ten times or more. The chain joins TRBV4-2 to TRBJ1-6; no clear D. V was clipped by 0 bases and J by 9 bases, with 12 bases between them. From germline, CDR1 is LGHNA and CDR2 YNFKEQ. This CDR3 has 15 amino acids. CDR3 nucleotides: TGTGCCAGCAGCCAAGAAGACCGTGAGGGTTCACCCCTCCACTTT. Translated: CASSQEDREGSPLHF.

The rearrangement joins TRBV20-1 to TRBJ2-4; D may be TRBD1 (6 bases). V lost 1 base and J 9 bases, leaving 10 bases between the germline ends. The CDR3 has 12 residues. Per germline, CDR1 DFQATT and CDR2 SNEGSKA (reference sequence). DNA of the CDR3: TGCAGTGCTAGAGGGGGGCCGGGCATTCAGTACTTC. Its protein product is CSARGGPGIQYF.

V and J are TRBV7-3 and TRBJ2-1; 9 nucleotides line up with TRBD1. Germline assignment: CDR1 SGHTA and CDR2 FQGTGA. The junction had 4 bases not matched to a gene; V was cut back by 4 bases and J by 9 bases. The length of the CDR3 is 13 residues. CDR3 coding DNA: TGTGCCAGCAGCTATGACAGGGGGACTGAGCAGTTCTTC. Translation: CASSYDRGTEQFF.

At least ten counts were recorded for this clonotype. The chain recombines TRBV9 with TRBJ1-6; possibly TRBD1 for D (5 bases). Germline CDR1 is SGDLS and CDR2 is YYNGEE. Trimming pared 2 bases from V and 9 bases from J, leaving 12 bases between. The CDR3 loop spans 14 amino acids. CDR3 in amino acids: CASSVPGEGSPLHF. CDR3 DNA: TGTGCCAGCAGCGTGCCGGGGGAGGGTTCACCCCTCCACTTT.

The sample holds many counts of this clonotype. CDR3 sequence reads: CASSRPQANEQFF. CDR3 coding DNA: TGCGCCAGCAGTCGACCTCAGGCCAATGAGCAGTTCTTC. The genes are TRBV4-1 and TRBJ2-1; D gene uncertain. Germline V gene lookup returns CDR1 MGHRA and CDR2 YSYEKL. The CDR3 runs to 13 residues. Trimming took off 6 bases at V and 6 bases at J, with 12 bases between the two ends.

A remark on this clonotype: Sequence at one end of the junction differs from germline and may be a read error. The chain uses TRBV7-7 and TRBJ2-7; D gene uncertain. Germline CDR1 SSHAT, CDR2 FNYEAQ (reference sequence). This CDR3 comprises 13 residues. CDR3 protein: CASSLGSSAEQYF. The DNA for the CDR3 is TGTGCTAGCAGCTTAGGATCGTCGGCCGAGCAGTACTTC.

A few counts support this clonotype. This sequence joins TRBV18 and TRBJ2-5; no clear D gene. Germline V gene data show CDR1 as KGHSH and CDR2 as LQKENI. There are 12 residues in the CDR3. V lost 2 bases, J lost 5 bases, and 6 bases lay in between. CDR3 DNA sequence: TGTGCCAGCTCACCAGAGGTGGAGACCCAGTACTTC. Encoded protein: CASSPEVETQYF.

This clonotype was counted a few times. V usage is TRBV6-1 and J usage is TRBJ1-6; D gene ambiguous. Between the trimmed V and J ends, which lost 5 bases and 7 bases, there was a span of 15 bases. This CDR3 spans 15 amino acids. Germline assignment: CDR1 MNHNS and CDR2 SASEGT. The CDR3 spells CASSPFEDPNSPLHF. CDR3 bases: TGTGCCAGCAGTCCCTTCGAGGACCCCAATTCACCCCTCCACTTT.

This clonotype has at least ten counts. The CDR3 reads CASSPGQGGIYEQYF. DNA of the CDR3: TGCGCCAGCAGCCCTGGACAGGGGGGAATATACGAGCAGTACTTC. This chain connects TRBV5-1 to TRBJ2-7; 10 bases match TRBD1. V lost 4 bases, J lost 4 bases, and 8 bases stayed unmatched. CDR1 is SGHRS, CDR2 YFSETQ, per germline. This CDR3 has 15 amino acids.

The chain is built from TRBV27 and TRBJ1-1, with D possibly matching TRBD1 (6 bases). The CDR3 contains 16 residues. From germline, CDR1 is MNHEY and CDR2 SMNVEV (reference sequence). V dropped 7 bases and J dropped 7 bases, with 25 bases sitting between them. CDR3 coding DNA: TGTGCCAGCAAGGCCGGGACAACCCTGACTGGCGGTGAAGCTTTCTTT. Translation gives CASKAGTTLTGGEAFF.

The rearrangement links TRBV19 to TRBJ2-3; D gene unclear. This CDR3 has 14 residues. Germline V CDR1 and CDR2: LNHDA, SQIVND (reference sequence). Trimming cost V 3 bases and J 4 bases, with 11 bases left between them. DNA of the CDR3: TGTGCCAGTAGTATTAGAGGAGACTCAGATACGCAGTATTTT. Its translation is CASSIRGDSDTQYF. The whole variable domain, filled in from reference TRBV19 and TRBJ2-3, reads DGGITQSPKYLFRKEGQNVTLSCEQNLNHDAMYWYRQDPGQGLRLIYYSQIVNDFQKGDIAEGYSVSREKKESFPLTVTSAQKNPTAFYLCASSIRGDSDTQYFGPGTRLTVL.

This clonotype was seen more than once but under ten times. V usage is TRBV6-1 and J usage is TRBJ2-5; D is tentatively TRBD1 or TRBD2 (6 bases each). Trimming cost V 6 bases and J 4 bases, with 12 bases left between them. Looked up from germline, CDR1 is MNHNS and CDR2 is SASEGT. This CDR3 is built from 13 residues. Here the CDR3 DNA reads TGTGCCAGCAGCGGAGGAGGGGGAGAGACCCAGTACTTC. Amino acid sequence: CASSGGGGETQYF.

The V call is TRBV4-1, the J call TRBJ2-1; D perhaps matches TRBD2 (6 bases). There are 15 residues in the CDR3. CDR1 MGHRA and CDR2 YSYEKL come from the germline V gene. V lost 4 bases, J lost 2 bases, and 12 bases lay in between. CDR3 amino acids: CASSPVGGTYNEQFF. The CDR3 DNA follows: TGCGCCAGCAGCCCAGTCGGCGGGACCTACAATGAGCAGTTCTTC.

This clonotype came up many times. The rearrangement uses TRBV29-1 and TRBJ2-1, with D unresolved. The CDR3 sequence is 14 residues long. Germline-derived CDR1 and CDR2 are SQVTM and ANQGSEA. Trimming pared 4 bases from V and 4 bases from J, leaving 14 bases between. The DNA of the CDR3 is TGCAGCGTTGTGGGTACGAAGGATTACAATGAGCAGTTCTTC. It specifies CSVVGTKDYNEQFF.

This clonotype was seen repeatedly, ten times or more. The J gene is TRBJ1-1, the V gene TRBV11-2; TRBD1 matches 8 bases. There are 13 residues in the CDR3. The germline CDR1 and CDR2 sequences are SGHAT and FQNNGV. The V gene end was trimmed by 3 bases and the J gene end by 10 bases; junction bases not matched to a gene: 7. This CDR3 reads CASSFGQGVVAFF. CDR3 nucleotide sequence: TGTGCCAGCAGCTTTGGACAGGGCGTCGTAGCTTTCTTT.

This clonotype was picked up many times. This rearrangement joins TRBV7-2 to TRBJ2-5, with no clear D. The CDR3 runs to 14 residues. V was trimmed by 5 bases and J by 4 bases, leaving 14 bases between them. CDR1 and CDR2 from the germline V gene are SGHTA and FQGNSA. The CDR3 protein is CASSAMLGRETQYF. The DNA of the CDR3 is TGTGCCAGCAGCGCAATGCTAGGGCGAGAGACCCAGTACTTC. The full variable domain, with the rest looked up from reference TRBV7-2 and TRBJ2-5, is GAGVSQSPSNKVTEKGKDVELRCDPISGHTALYWYRQSLGQGLEFLIYFQGNSAPDKSGLPSDRFSAERTGGSVSTLTIQRTQQEDSAVYLCASSAMLGRETQYFGPGTRLLVL.

This chain joins TRBV30 and TRBJ2-7; 8 nucleotides match TRBD2. Unmatched junction bases numbered 2, after V lost 1 base and J lost 0 bases. The germline gives CDR1 GTSNPN, CDR2 SVGIG (reference sequence). The CDR3 sequence is 14 residues long. CDR3 loop: CAWSGGGTSYEQYF. DNA of the CDR3: TGTGCCTGGAGTGGCGGGGGGACCTCCTACGAGCAGTACTTC. The full variable domain, completed using reference TRBV30 and TRBJ2-7, is SQTIHQWPATLVQPVGSPLSLECTVEGTSNPNLYWYRQAAGRGLQLLFYSVGIGQISSEVPQNLSASRPQDRQFILSSKKLLLSDSGFYLCAWSGGGTSYEQYFGPGTRLTVT.

This clonotype was recorded at least ten times. The chain uses TRBV7-2 and TRBJ1-5; the D gene is possibly TRBD1 (5 bases). From germline, CDR1 is SGHTA and CDR2 FQGNSA. The length of the CDR3 is 14 residues. With 2 bases removed from V and 0 bases from J, the gap between germline ends came to 5 bases. This chain's CDR3 is CASSLRGSNQPQHF. The DNA of the CDR3 is TGTGCCAGCAGCTTAAGGGGTAGCAATCAGCCCCAGCATTTT.

In this sample, this clonotype turned up a few times. The chain couples TRBV2 to TRBJ2-5; 12 bases match TRBD2. Germline assignment: CDR1 SNHLY and CDR2 FYNNEI. V lost 5 bases and J lost 2; bases outside the gene matches: 6. The CDR3 has 16 amino acids. The CDR3 DNA follows: TGTGCCAGCAGTACGACTAGCGGGGGAAAACAAGAGACCCAGTACTTC. Translation: CASSTTSGGKQETQYF.

This clonotype was detected a few times. This sequence joins TRBV29-1 and TRBJ2-7; TRBD1 matches 9 bases. The length of the CDR3 is 15 residues. V was clipped by 5 bases and J by 3 bases; unmatched bases: 11. Germline assignment: CDR1 SQVTM and CDR2 ANQGSEA. CDR3 sequence: CSVWGGDRVHYEQYF. DNA for the CDR3: TGCAGCGTTTGGGGGGGGGACAGGGTCCACTACGAGCAGTACTTC.

At least ten counts were recorded for this clonotype. CDR3 in amino acids: CASSLQVHEQFF. The CDR3 bases are TGTGCCAGCAGCTTACAGGTCCATGAGCAGTTCTTC. The rearrangement links TRBV3-1 to TRBJ2-1; D is perhaps TRBD1 (5 bases). With 5 bases removed from V and 8 bases from J, the gap between germline ends came to 10 bases. The CDR3 is 12 amino acids. Germline V gene data show CDR1 as LGHDT and CDR2 as YNNKEL (reference sequence).

This clonotype occurred many times. V and J are TRBV15 and TRBJ2-3; 10 bases are shared with TRBD2. The trim removed 8 bases at V and 3 bases at J, leaving 8 bases unmatched. Germline-derived CDR1 and CDR2 are LNHNV and YYDKDF (reference sequence). The CDR3 has 15 amino acids. CDR3 residues: CATSRSGGATDTQYF. The DNA for the CDR3 is TGTGCCACCTCAAGAAGCGGGGGGGCGACAGATACGCAGTATTTT.

This clonotype has ten or more counts. The V gene is TRBV21-1, the J gene TRBJ2-7. TRBV21-1 is a pseudogene segment. This CDR3 spans 12 amino acids. The CDR3 nucleotides are TGTGCCACCCCAACTCCAACCTACGAGCAGTACTTC. This sequence encodes CATPTPTYEQYF.